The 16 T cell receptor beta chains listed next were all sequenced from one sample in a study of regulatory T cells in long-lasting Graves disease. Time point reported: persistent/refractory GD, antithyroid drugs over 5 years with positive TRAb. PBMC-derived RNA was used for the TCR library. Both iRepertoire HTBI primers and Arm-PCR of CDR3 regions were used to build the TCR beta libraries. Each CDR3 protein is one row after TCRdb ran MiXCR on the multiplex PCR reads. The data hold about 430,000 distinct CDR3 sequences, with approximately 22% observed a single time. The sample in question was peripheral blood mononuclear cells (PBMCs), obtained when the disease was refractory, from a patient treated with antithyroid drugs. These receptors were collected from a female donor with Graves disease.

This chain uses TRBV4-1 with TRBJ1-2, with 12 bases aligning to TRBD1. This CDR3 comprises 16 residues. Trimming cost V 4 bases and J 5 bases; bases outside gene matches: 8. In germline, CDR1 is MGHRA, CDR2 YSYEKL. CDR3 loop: CASSLSGQGAHYGYTF. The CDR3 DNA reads TGCGCCAGCAGCCTTTCGGGACAGGGGGCACATTATGGCTACACCTTC.

The CDR3 region is CASSLGSSWADTQYF. In DNA, the CDR3 is TGTGCCAGCAGCTTAGGGTCCTCGTGGGCAGATACGCAGTATTTT. The chain is built from TRBV11-2 and TRBJ2-3; D is ambiguous. The CDR3 sequence is 15 residues long. Per the germline V gene, CDR1 is SGHAT and CDR2 is FQNNGV. Trimming cost V 1 base and J 4 bases, with 12 bases left between them.

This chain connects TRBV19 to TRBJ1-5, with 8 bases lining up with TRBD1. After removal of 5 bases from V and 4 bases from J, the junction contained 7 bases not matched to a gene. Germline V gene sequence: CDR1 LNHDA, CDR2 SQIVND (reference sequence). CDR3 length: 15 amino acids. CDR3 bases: TGTGCCAGTAGTCCCCTGGACAGGGTTAATCAGCCCCAGCATTTT. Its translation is CASSPLDRVNQPQHF.

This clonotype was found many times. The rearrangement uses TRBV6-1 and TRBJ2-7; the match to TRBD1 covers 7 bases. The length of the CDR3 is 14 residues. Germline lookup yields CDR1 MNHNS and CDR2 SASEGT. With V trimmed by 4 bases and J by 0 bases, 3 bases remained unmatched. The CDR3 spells CASSVRDSSYEQYF. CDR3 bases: TGTGCCAGCAGTGTCCGGGACAGCTCCTACGAGCAGTACTTC.

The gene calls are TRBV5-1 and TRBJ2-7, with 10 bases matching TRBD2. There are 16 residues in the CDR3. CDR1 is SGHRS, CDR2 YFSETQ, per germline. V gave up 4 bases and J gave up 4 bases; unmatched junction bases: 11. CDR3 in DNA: TGCGCCAGCAGCCTGGGGGGGACTAGCGCTAGTTACGAGCAGTACTTC. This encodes CASSLGGTSASYEQYF.

The CDR3 spells CGSGRDTYNEQFF. CDR3 DNA sequence: TGTGGTAGCGGGAGGGACACCTACAATGAGCAGTTCTTC. This chain joins TRBV7-9 and TRBJ2-1; TRBD2 agrees at 11 bases. The CDR3 has 13 residues. Germline V CDR1 and CDR2: SEHNR, FQNEAQ (reference sequence).

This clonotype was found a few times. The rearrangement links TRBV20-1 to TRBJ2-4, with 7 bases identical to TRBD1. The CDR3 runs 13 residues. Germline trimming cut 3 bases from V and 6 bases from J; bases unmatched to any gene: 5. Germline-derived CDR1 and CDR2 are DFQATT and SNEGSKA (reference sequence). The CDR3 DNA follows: TGCAGTGCTAGTGAGGGGGCTGGAAACATTCAGTACTTC. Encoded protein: CSASEGAGNIQYF.

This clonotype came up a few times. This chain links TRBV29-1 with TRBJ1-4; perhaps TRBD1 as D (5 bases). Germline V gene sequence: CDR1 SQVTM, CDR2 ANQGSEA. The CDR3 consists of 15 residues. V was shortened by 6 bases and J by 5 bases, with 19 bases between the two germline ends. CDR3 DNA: TGCAGCGTCGCATCTGGAGGTGGGGGAAATGAAAAACTGTTTTTT. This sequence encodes CSVASGGGGNEKLFF.

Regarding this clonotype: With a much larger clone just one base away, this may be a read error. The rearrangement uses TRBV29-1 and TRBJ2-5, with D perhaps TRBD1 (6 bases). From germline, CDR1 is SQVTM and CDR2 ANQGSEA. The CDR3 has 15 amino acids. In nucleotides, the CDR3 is TGCAGCATTGAAGGGGTCAGGGGACGCCAAGAGACCCAGTACTTC. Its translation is CSIEGVRGRQETQYF.

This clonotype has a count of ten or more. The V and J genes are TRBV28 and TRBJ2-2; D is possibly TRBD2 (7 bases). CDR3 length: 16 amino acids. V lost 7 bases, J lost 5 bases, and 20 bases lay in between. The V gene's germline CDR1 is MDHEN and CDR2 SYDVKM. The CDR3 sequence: CASTPTSGGGTGELFF. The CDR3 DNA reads TGTGCCAGCACCCCAACCTCGGGGGGCGGAACCGGGGAGCTGTTTTTT.

The CDR3 loop reads CASSSGTGGWEQYF. CDR3 sequence (DNA): TGTGCCAGCAGCTCCGGGACAGGGGGTTGGGAGCAGTACTTC. The chain recombines TRBV5-5 with TRBJ2-7; 11 bases are shared with TRBD1. Trimming removed 3 bases from V and 7 bases from J; junction bases left unmatched: 6. The CDR3 is made up of 14 amino acids. CDR1 is SGHKS and CDR2 is YYEKEE in the germline V gene (reference sequence). Drawing the rest from reference TRBV5-5 and TRBJ2-7, the complete variable domain is DAGVTQSPTHLIKTRGQQVTLRCSPISGHKSVSWYQQVLGQGPQFIFQYYEKEERGRGNFPDRFSARQFPNYSSELNVNALLLGDSALYLCASSSGTGGWEQYFGPGTRLTVT.

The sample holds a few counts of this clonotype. The CDR3 DNA is TGCAGTGCTAGGGGGGACGGGGATCACGTGTACCAAGAGACCCAGTACTTC. Translation: CSARGDGDHVYQETQYF. The chain is built from TRBV20-1 and TRBJ2-5; D may correspond to TRBD1 or TRBD2 (5 bases each). Germline CDR1 DFQATT, CDR2 SNEGSKA (reference sequence). Deletions cut 3 bases from V and 0 bases from J, with 20 bases between. The CDR3 contains 17 residues.

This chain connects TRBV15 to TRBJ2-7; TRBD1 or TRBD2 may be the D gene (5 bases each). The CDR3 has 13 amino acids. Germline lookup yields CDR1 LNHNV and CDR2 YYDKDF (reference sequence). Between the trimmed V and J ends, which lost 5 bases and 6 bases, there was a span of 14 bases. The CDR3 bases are TGTGCCACCAGCTGGGGACGGGGCGCCGAGCAGTACTTC. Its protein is CATSWGRGAEQYF.

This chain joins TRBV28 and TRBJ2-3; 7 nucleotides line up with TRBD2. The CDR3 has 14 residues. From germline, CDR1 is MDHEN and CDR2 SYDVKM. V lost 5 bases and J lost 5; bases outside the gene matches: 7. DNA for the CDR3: TGTGCCAGCAGTCCTGGGAGGGAGGTAGATACGCAGTATTTT. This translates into CASSPGREVDTQYF.

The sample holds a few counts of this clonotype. As DNA, the CDR3 is TGCAGTGCTAGGTTGGATACGCAGTATTTT. Amino acids: CSARLDTQYF. This sequence joins TRBV20-1 and TRBJ2-3, with D unclear. The CDR3 loop spans 10 amino acids. Germline-derived CDR1 and CDR2 are DFQATT and SNEGSKA (reference sequence). V was cut by 3 bases and J by 6 bases, with 4 bases left in between.

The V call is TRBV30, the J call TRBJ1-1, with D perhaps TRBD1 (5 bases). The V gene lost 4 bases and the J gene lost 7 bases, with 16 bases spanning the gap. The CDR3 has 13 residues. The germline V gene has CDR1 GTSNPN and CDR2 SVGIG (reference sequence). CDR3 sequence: CAWTVRGDSEAFF. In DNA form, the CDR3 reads TGTGCCTGGACTGTACGGGGAGACAGTGAAGCTTTCTTT. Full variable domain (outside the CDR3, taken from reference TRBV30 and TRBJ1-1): SQTIHQWPATLVQPVGSPLSLECTVEGTSNPNLYWYRQAAGRGLQLLFYSVGIGQISSEVPQNLSASRPQDRQFILSSKKLLLSDSGFYLCAWTVRGDSEAFFGQGTRLTVV.